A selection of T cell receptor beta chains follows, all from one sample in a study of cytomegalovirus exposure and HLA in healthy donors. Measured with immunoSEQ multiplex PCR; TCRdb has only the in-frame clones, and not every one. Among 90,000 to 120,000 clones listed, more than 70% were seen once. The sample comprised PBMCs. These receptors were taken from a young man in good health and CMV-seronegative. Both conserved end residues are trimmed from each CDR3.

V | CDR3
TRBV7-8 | ASSSNRVGKASSYNSPLH
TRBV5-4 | ASSTGQSYGYT
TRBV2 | ASRPGGTHYNEQF
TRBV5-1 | ASSIAQGAMNEQF
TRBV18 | ASSPDRAGNTIY
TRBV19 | ASSRETSPYEQY
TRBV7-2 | ASSPNSGGNQPQH
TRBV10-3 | AISGLYGYT
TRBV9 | ASSVGQGNEKLF
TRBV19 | ASSISRVRSPLH
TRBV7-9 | ASSQSGGGTDTQY
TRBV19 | ASSIRLVTSYEQY
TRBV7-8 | ASSLWGQMIYEQY
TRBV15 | ATSRGRSTDPQH
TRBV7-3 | ASSLQGAGETQY
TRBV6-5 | ASSRQGGQPQH
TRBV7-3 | ASSLLVGREAF
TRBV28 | ASSQLSYGYT
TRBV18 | ASSPPTGTGELF
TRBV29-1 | SVTQGQGQTQH
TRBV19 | ASERCFRASYEQY
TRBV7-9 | ASSVIGQGHEQY
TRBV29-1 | SVARVAQRGTEAF
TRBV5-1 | ASSLALRGGDGETQY
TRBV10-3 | AIGSLVANTGELF
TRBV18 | ASSPAQVNQPQH
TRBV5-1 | ASSPGTSGGAGNIQY
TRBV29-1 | SVYGRENTEAF